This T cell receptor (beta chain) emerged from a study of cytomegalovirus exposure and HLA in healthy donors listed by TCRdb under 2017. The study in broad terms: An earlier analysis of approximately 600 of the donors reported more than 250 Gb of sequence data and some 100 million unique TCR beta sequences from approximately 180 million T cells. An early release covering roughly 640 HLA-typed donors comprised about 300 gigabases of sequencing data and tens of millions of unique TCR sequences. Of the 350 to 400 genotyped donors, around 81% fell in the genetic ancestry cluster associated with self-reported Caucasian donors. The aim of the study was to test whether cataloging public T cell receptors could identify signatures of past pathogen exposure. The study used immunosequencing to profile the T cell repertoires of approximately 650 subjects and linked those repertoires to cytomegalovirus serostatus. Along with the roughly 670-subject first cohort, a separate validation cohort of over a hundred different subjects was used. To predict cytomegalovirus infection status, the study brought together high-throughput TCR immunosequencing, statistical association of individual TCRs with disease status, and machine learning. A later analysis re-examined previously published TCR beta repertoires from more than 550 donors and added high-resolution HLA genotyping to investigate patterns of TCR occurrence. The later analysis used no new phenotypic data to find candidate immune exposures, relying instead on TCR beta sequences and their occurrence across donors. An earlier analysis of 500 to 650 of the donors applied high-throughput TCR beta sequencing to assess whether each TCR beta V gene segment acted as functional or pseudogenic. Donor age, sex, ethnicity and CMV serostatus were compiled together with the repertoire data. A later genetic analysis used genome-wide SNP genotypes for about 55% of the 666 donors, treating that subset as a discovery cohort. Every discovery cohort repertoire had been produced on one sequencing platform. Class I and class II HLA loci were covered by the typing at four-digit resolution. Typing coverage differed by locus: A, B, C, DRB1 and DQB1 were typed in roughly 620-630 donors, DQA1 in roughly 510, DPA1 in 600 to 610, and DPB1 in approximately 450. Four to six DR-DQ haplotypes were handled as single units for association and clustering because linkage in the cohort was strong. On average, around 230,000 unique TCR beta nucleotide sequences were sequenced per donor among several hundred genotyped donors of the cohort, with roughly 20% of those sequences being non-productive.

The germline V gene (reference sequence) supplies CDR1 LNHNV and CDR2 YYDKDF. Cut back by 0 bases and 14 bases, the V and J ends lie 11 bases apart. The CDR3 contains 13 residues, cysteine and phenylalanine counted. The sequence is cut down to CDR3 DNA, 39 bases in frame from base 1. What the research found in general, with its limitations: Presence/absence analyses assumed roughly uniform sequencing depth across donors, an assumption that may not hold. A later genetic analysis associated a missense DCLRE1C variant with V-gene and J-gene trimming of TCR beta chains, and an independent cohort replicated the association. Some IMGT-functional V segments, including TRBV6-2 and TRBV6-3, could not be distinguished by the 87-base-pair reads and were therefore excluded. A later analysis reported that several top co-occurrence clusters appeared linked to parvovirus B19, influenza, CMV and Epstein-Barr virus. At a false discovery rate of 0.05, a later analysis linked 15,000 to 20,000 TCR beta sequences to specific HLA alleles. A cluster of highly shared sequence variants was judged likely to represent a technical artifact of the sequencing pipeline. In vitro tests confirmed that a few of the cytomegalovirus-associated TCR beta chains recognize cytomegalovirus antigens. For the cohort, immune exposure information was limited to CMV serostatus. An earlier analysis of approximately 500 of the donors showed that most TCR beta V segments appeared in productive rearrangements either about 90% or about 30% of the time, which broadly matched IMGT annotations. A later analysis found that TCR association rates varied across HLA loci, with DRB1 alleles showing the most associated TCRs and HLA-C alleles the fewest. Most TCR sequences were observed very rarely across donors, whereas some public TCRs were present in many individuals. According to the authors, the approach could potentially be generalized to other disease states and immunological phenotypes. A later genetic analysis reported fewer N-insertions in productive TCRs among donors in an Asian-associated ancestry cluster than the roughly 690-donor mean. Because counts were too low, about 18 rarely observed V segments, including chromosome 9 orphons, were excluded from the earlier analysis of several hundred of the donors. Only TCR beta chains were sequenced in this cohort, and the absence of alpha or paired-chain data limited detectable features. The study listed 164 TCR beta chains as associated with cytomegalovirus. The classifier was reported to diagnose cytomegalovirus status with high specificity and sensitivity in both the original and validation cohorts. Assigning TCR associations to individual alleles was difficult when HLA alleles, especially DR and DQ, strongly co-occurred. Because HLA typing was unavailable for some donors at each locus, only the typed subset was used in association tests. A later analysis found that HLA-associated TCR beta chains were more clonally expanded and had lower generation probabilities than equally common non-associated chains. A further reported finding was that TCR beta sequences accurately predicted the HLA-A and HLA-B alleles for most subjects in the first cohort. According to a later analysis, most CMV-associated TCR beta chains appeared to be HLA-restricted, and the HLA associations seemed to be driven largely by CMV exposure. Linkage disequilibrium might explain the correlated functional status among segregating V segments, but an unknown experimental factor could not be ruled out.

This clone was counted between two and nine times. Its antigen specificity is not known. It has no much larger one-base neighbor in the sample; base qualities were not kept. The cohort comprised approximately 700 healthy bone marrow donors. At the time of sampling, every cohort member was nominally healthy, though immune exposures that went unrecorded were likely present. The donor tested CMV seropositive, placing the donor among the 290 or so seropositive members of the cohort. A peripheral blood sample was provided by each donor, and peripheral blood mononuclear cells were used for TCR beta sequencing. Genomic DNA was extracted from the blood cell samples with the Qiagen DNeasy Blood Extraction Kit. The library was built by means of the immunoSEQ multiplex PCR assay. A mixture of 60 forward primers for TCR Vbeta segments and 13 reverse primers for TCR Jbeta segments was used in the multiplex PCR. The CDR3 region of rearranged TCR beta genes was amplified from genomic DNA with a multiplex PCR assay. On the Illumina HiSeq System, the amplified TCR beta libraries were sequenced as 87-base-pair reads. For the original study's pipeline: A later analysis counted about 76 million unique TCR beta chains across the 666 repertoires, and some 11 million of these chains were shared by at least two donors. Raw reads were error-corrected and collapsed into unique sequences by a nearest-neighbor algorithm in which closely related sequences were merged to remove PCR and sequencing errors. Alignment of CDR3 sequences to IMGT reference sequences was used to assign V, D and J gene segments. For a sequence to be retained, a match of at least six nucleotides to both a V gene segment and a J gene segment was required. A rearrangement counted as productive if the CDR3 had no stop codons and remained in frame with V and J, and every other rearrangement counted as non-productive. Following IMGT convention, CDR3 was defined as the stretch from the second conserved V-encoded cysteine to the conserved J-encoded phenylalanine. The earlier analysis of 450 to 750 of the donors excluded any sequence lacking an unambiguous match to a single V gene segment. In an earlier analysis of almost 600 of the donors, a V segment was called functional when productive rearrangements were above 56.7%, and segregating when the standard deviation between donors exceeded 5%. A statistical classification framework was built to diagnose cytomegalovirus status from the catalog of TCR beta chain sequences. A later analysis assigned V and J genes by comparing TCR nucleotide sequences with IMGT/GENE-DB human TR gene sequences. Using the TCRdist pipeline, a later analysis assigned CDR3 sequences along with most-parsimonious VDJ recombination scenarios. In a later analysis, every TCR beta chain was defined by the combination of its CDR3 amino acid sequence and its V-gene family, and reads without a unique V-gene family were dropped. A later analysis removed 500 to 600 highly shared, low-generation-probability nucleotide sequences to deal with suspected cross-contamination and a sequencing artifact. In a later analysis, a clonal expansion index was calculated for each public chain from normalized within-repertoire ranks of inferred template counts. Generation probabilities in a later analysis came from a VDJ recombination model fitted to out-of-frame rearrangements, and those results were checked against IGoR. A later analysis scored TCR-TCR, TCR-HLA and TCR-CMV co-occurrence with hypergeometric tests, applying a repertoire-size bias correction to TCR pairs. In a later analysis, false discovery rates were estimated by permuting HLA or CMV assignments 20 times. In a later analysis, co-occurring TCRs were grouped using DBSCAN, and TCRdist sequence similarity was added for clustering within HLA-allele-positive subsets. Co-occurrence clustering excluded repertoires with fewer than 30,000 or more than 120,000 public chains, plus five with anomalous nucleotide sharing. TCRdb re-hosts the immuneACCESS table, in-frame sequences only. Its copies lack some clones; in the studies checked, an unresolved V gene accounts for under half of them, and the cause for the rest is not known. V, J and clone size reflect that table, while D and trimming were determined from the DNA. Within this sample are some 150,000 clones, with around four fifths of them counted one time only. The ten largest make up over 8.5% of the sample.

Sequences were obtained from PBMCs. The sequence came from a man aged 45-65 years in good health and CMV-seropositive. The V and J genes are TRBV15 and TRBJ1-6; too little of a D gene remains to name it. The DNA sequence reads TGTGCCACCAGCAGAGATCCGGGTAAAGCCCTCCACTTT. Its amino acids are CATSRDPGKALHF.